This TCR beta chain was identified during a study of T cells expressing NK-cell markers. TCRdb re-called the 5' RACE reads; every CDR3 protein appears as one record, without DNA. This specimen shows about 550,000 distinct CDR3 sequences; the ten leading clones hold less than 4.5%. The length of the CDR3 is 14 residues. Germline V gene sequence: CDR1 SGHRS, CDR2 YFSETQ. The chain carries TRBV5-1 and TRBJ2-2. This TCR was recovered from a man between 18 and 29 years old in good health. The source material was blood T cells: a sorted CD56 or NKG2C T cell subset, CD4+ or CD8+ T cells, or bulk PBMC T cells (not recorded which). CDR3: CASSLAQNTGELFF. The entire variable domain, with the rest obtained from reference TRBV5-1 and TRBJ2-2, is as follows: KAGVTQTPRYLIKTRGQQVTLSCSPISGHRSVSWYQQTPGQGLQFLFEYFSETQRNKGNFPGRFSGRQFSNSRSEMNVSTLELGDSALYLCASSLAQNTGELFFGEGSRLTVL.